This T cell receptor (beta chain) derives from a study of T cells in women clearing cervical HPV infection. Turning to this clone: The read halts 3 residues ahead of the CDR3 end, with the missing end drawn from the germline J gene.

The CDR3 runs 15 residues. The V gene's germline CDR1 is KGHSH and CDR2 LQKENI. Sequencing used immunoSEQ multiplex PCR; TCRdb keeps in-frame clones, though not all of them. The sample totals about 30,000 clones. MY09/MY11 PCR detected cervical HPV DNA; dot-blot assigned genotypes. The specimen was blood buffy coat. This chain joins TRBV18 and TRBJ1-2; tentatively, D is TRBD1 (5 bases). The clonotype comes from a woman aged 18-70 years with a cervical HPV16 infection that either progressed to CIN3+ or cleared (not recorded which). The covered CDR3 bases are TGTGCCAGCTCACCCGGGACGGGGGGATACAATGAC. Its protein is CASSPGTGGYND. The full-length CDR3 reads as CASSPGTGGYNDYTF.